The T cell receptor beta chain under discussion was sequenced for a study of blood T cell repertoires in COVID-19 (dated by TCRdb to the early 2020s). Background for the entire study: Collaborator samples came from the United States, Italy and Spain and covered acute and convalescent phases of COVID-19. The prospective study material was composed of cDNA or gDNA derived from T cells, B-cell-depleted T cells, or PBMCs. Deeply sampled blood TCRbeta repertoires from subjects exposed to, actively infected with, or recovered from COVID-19 were included in the dataset. The repertoires were released in a freely available public database meant as a resource for research on the immune response to SARS-CoV-2. The samples were drawn from two sources: the first 160 participants of the ongoing ImmuneRACE study, and fewer than 1,500 subjects contributed by 6 global collaborators. The sample metadata nearly always contained a de-identified subject ID, COVID-19 status, age in years and sex. Where available, HLA class I and class II types were taken from metadata supplied by the sample provider and were not determined by assay-based typing.

Whole blood was collected in K2EDTA tubes by collaborating institutions according to the institutions' own protocols. For TCRbeta analysis, collaborator samples were shipped as frozen whole blood, as isolated PBMCs, or as DNA extracted from either sample type. The CDR3 has 13 amino acids, counting the end cysteine and phenylalanine. Of all the DNA, just the CDR3 is kept, 39 bases in frame from base 1. V is cut back by 0 bases and J by 8 bases, with 3 bases in the junction unmatched. CDR1 SGHNT and CDR2 YYREEE were looked up in the germline V gene (reference sequence). The immunoSEQ Assay, a bias-controlled multiplex PCR, was used to amplify TCRbeta CDR3 regions from genomic DNA. In the authors' own workflow: The number of nucleated cells in each sample was estimated by amplification of reference gene primers within the assay. Sequence reads were collapsed and filtered to measure the absolute abundance of every unique TCRbeta CDR3 rearrangement. For each sample, productive Simpson clonality was calculated as the square root of Simpson's diversity index across productive rearrangements. TCRdb provides this immuneACCESS table in a form limited to in-frame rearrangements. Some clones are lacking; in checked studies, under half of them reflect an unresolved V gene, and why the rest are absent is not known. The DNA gave D and trimming, while V, J and clone size come from that table. The sample table records over 150,000 clones; about four fifths of these occur just once. About 31% of the sample belongs to the ten largest clones.

Study-level results and caveats: Clinical and demographic metadata were provided uncurated, with the amount varying by source and participant.

On this clone itself: It has no known antigen specificity. No clone much larger than this one lies a single base away; base qualities are absent.

The receptor chain draws on TRBV5-4 and TRBJ1-2, with 8 middle bases fitting TRBD1. Sequencing was performed on peripheral blood. This TCR came from a woman aged 55 to 70 with acute or convalescent COVID-19. The DNA sequence follows: TGTGCCAGCAGCTTGGAACAGGGGGTCGGCTACACCTTC. Its translation is CASSLEQGVGYTF.